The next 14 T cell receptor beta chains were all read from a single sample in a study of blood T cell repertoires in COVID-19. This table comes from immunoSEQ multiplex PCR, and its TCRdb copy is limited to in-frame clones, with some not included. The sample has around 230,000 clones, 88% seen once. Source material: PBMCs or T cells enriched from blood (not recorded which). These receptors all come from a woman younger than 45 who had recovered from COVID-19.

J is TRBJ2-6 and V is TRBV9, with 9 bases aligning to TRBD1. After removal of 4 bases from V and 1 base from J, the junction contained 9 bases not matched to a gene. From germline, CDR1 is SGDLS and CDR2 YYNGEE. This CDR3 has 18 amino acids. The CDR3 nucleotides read TGTGCCAGCAGCCTCTCCCGGGACAGGGTATCTGGGGCCAACGTCCTGACTTTC. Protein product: CASSLSRDRVSGANVLTF.

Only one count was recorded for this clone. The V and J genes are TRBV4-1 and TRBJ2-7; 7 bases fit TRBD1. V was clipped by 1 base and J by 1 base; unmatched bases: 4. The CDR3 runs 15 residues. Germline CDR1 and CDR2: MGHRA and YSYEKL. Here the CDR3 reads CASSQVQGISYEQYF. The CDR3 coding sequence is TGCGCCAGCAGCCAAGTACAGGGGATATCCTACGAGCAGTACTTC.

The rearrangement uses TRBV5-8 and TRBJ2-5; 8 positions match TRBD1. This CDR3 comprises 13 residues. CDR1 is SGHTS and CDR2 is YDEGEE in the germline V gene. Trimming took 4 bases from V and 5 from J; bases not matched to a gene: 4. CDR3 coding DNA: TGTGCCAGCAGCCGACAGGGGAGGGAGACCCAGTACTTC. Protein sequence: CASSRQGRETQYF. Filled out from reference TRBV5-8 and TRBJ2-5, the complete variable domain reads EAGVTQSPTHLIKTRGQQATLRCSPISGHTSVYWYQQALGLGLQFLLWYDEGEERNRGNFPPRFSGRQFPNYSSELNVNALELEDSALYLCASSRQGRETQYFGPGTRLLVL.

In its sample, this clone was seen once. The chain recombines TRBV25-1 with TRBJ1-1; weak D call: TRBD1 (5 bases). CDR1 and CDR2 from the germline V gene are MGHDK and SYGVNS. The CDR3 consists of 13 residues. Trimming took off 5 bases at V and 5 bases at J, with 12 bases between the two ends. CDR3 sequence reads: CASSRQGGTEAFF. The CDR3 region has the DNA TGTGCCAGCAGTCGGCAGGGAGGTACTGAAGCTTTCTTT.

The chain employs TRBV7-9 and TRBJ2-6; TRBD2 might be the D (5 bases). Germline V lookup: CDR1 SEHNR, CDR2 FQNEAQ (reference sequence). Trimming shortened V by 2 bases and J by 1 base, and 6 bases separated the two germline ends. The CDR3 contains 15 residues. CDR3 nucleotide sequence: TGTGCCAGCAGCTTATCGGGATCTGGGGCCAACGTCCTGACTTTC. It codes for CASSLSGSGANVLTF.

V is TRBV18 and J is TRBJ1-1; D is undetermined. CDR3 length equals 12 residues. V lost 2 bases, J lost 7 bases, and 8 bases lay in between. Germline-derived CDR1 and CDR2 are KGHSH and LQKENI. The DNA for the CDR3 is TGTGCCAGCTCACCATCGGAGTTTGAAGCTTTCTTT. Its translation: CASSPSEFEAFF.

For the CDR3, the DNA is TGCGCCAGCAGCCTAGTACATGACAGGGGGCCCTCCTACGAGCAGTACTTC. Translation: CASSLVHDRGPSYEQYF. V gene TRBV5-1 combines with J gene TRBJ2-7, with TRBD1 matching 10 bases. The V gene's germline CDR1 is SGHRS and CDR2 YFSETQ. The CDR3 consists of 17 residues. Trimming cost V 4 bases and J 0 bases; bases outside gene matches: 10.

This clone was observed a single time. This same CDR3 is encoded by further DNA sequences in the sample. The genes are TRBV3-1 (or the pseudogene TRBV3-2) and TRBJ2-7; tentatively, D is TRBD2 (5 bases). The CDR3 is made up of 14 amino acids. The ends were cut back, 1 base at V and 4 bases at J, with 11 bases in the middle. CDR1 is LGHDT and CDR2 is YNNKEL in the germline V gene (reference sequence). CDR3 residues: CASSQVGRAYEQYF. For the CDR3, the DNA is TGTGCCAGCAGCCAAGTCGGGCGGGCTTACGAGCAGTACTTC.

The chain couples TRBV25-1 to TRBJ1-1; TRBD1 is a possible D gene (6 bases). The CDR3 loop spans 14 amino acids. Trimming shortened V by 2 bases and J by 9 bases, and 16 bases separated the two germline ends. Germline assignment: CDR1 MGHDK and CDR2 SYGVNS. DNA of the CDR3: TGTGCCAGCAGTGAAAGGACAGACCCGTGGAAAGCTTTCTTT. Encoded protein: CASSERTDPWKAFF.

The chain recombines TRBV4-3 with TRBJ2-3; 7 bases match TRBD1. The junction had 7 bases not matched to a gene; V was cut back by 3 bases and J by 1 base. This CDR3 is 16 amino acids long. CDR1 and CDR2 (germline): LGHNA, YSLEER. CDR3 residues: CASSHTQGSGTDTQYF. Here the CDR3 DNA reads TGCGCCAGCAGCCACACACAGGGGAGCGGCACAGATACGCAGTATTTT.

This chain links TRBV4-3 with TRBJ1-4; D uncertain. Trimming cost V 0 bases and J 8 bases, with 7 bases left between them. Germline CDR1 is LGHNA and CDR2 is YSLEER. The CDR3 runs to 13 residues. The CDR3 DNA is TGCGCCAGCAGCCAAGATAACGGGGAAAAACTGTTTTTT. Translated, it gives CASSQDNGEKLFF.

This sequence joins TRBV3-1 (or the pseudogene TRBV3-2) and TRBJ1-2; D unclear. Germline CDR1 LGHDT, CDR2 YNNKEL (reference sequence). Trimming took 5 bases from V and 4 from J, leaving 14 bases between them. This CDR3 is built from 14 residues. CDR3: CASSSQPFSYGYTF. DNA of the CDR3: TGTGCCAGCAGCTCACAGCCTTTCTCCTATGGCTACACCTTC.

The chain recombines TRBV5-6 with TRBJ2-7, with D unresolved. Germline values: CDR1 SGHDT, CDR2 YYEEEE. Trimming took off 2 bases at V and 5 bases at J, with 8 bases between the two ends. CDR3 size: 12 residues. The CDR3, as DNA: TGTGCCAGCAGCTTTAGTGATGACGAGCAGTACTTC. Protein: CASSFSDDEQYF.

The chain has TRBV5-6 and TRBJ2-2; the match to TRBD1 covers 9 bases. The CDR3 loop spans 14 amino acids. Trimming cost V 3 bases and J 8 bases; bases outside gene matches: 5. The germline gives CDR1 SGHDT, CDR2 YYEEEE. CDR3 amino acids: CASSSGTGMGELFF. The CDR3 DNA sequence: TGTGCCAGCAGCTCCGGGACAGGGATGGGGGAGCTGTTTTTT.